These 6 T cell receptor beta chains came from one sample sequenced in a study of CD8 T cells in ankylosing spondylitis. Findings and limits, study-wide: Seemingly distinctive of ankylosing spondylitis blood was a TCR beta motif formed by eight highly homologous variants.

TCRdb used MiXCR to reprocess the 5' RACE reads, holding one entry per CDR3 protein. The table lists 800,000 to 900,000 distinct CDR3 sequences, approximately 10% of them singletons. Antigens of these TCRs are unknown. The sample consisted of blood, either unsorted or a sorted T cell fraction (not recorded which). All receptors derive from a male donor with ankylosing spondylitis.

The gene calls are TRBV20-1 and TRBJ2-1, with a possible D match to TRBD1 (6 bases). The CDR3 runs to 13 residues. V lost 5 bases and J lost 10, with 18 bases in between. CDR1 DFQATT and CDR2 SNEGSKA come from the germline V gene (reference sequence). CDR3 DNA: TGCAGTGCTGAGGCCTCCATGGACAGCGAGCAGTTCTTC. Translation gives CSAEASMDSEQFF.

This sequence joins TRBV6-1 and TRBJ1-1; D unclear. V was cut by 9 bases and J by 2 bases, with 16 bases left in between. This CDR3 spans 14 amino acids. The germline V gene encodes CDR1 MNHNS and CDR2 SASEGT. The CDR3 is CASEIGLTNTEAFF. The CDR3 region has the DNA TGTGCCAGTGAGATAGGACTGACCAACACTGAAGCTTTCTTT.

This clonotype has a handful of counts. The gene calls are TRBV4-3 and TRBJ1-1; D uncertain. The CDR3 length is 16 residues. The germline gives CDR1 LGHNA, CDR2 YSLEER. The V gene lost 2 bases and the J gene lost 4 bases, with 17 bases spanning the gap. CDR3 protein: CASSQRVVGVGTEAFF. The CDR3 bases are TGCGCCAGCAGCCAAAGAGTAGTAGGAGTAGGCACTGAAGCTTTCTTT.

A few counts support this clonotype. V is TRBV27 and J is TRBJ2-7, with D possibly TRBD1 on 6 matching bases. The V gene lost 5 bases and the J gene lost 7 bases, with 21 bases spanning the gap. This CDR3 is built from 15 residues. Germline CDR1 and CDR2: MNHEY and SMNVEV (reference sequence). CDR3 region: CASSPVTGAGEEQYF. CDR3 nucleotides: TGTGCCAGCAGTCCAGTGACAGGCGCCGGGGAGGAGCAGTACTTC.

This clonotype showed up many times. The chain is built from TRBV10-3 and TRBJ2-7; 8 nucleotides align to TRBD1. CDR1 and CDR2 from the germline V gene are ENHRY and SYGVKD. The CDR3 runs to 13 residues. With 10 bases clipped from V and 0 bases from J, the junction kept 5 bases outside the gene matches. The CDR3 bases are TGTGCCACCGGACAGGGAGGCTCCTACGAGCAGTACTTC. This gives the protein CATGQGGSYEQYF.

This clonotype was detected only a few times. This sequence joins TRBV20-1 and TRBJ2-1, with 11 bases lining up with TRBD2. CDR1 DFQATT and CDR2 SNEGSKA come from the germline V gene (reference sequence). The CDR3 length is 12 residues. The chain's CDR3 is CRVLAGDNEQFF. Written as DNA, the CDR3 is TGCAGAGTACTAGCGGGGGATAATGAGCAGTTCTTC.